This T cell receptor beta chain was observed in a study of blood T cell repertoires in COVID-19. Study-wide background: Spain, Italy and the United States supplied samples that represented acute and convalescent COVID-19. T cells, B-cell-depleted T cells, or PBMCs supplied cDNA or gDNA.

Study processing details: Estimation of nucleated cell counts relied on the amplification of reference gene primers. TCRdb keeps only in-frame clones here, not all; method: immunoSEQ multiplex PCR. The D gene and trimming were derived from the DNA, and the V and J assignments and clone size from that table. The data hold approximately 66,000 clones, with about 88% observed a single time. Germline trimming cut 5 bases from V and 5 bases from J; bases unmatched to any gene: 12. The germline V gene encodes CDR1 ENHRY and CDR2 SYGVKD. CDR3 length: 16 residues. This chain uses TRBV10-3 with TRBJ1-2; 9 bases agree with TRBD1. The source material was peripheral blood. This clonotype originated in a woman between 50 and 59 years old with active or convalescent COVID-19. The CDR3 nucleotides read TGTGCCATCAGTTCGACCCGGGACAGGGTACAATATGGCTACACCTTC. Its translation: CAISSTRDRVQYGYTF.